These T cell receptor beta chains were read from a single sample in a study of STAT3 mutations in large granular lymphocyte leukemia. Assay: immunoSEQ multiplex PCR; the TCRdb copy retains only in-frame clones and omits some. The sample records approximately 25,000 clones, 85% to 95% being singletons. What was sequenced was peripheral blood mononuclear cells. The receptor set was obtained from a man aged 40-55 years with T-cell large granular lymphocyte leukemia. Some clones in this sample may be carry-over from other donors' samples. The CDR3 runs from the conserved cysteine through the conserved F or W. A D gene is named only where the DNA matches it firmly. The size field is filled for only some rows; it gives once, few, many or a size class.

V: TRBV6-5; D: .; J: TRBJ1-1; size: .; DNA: TGTGCCAGCAGTTTGAACTGGAACACTGAAGCTTTCTTT; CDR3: CASSLNWNTEAFF
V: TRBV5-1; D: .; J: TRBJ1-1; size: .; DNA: TGCGCCAGCGGAGAGACGAACACTGAAGCTTTCTTT; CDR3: CASGETNTEAFF
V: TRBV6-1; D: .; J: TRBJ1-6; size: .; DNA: TGTGCCAGCAGTGAAAACGGTGGCGGAAATTCACCCCTCCACTTT; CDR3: CASSENGGGNSPLHF
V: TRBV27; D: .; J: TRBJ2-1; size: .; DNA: TGTGCCAGCAGCAGGGATTACAATGAGCAGTTCTTC; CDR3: CASSRDYNEQFF
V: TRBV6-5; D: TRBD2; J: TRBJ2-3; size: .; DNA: TGTGCCAGCAGGACTAGCGGGGGGAAAACAGATACGCAGTATTTT; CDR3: CASRTSGGKTDTQYF
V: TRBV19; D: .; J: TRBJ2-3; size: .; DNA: TGTGCCAGTAGTATTATCACTAGCACAGATACGCAGTATTTT; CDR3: CASSIITSTDTQYF
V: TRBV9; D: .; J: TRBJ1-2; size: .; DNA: TGTGCCAGCAGCGCCCCGTTACAGGGCATCACACTACAGGGCTACACCTTC; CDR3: CASSAPLQGITLQGYTF
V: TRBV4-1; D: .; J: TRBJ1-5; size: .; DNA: TGCGCCAGCGATTGGCCCCAGCATTTT; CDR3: CASDWPQHF
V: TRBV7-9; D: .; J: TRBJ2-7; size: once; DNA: TGTGCCAGCAGCTTAGACGGAGAGCAGTACTTC; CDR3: CASSLDGEQYF
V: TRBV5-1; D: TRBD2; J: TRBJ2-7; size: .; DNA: TGCGCCAGCAGCTTGGGGGCTAGCGGGGGTTACGAGCAGTACTTC; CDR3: CASSLGASGGYEQYF
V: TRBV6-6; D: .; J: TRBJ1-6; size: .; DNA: TGTGCCAGCAGTTACAGGGTCGATAATTCACCCCTCCACTTT; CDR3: CASSYRVDNSPLHF
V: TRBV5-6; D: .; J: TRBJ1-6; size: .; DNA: TGTGCCAGCAGCCCGAACACGGGGGAAGCTTCACCCCTCCACTTT; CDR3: CASSPNTGEASPLHF
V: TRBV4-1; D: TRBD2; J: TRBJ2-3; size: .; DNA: TGCGCCAGCGCCGGCCAGGGAGCGGGGGGGCCCTATACGCAGTATTTT; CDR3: CASAGQGAGGPYTQYF
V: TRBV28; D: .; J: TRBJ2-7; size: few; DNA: TGTGCCAGTTACAGGAATTCCTACGAGCAGTACTTC; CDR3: CASYRNSYEQYF
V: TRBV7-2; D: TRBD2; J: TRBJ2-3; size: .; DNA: TGTGCCAGCAGCCTCCGACTAGCGGCCACAGATACGCAGTATTTT; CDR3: CASSLRLAATDTQYF
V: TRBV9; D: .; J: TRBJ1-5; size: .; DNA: TGTGCCAGCAGCCAATCCGGCAATCAGCCCCAGCATTTT; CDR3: CASSQSGNQPQHF